The source of this TCR beta chain is a study of cytomegalovirus exposure and HLA in healthy donors. Worth noting for this clone: What it recognizes is unknown.

The CDR3 has 14 residues. Germline assignment: CDR1 MGHDK and CDR2 SYGVNS. The ends lost 3 bases at V and 14 bases at J; junction bases unmatched: 13. It was with 60 Vbeta and 13 Jbeta primers that the PCR ran. Profiled with immunoSEQ multiplex PCR; TCRdb holds only in-frame clones, not every one. The sample carries 80,000 to 130,000 clones, approximately 82% recorded once. Study-level results: A later analysis found that most CMV-associated TCR beta chains appeared HLA-restricted.

This chain uses TRBV25-1 with TRBJ1-2; TRBD1 matches at 9 bases. The receptor's source is a woman aged 18-29 years in good health and CMV-seronegative. Source material: PBMCs. The CDR3 DNA is TGTGCCAGCAGTGACTACCGACGGGACAGGGTGGTTACCTTC. Amino acids: CASSDYRRDRVVTF.